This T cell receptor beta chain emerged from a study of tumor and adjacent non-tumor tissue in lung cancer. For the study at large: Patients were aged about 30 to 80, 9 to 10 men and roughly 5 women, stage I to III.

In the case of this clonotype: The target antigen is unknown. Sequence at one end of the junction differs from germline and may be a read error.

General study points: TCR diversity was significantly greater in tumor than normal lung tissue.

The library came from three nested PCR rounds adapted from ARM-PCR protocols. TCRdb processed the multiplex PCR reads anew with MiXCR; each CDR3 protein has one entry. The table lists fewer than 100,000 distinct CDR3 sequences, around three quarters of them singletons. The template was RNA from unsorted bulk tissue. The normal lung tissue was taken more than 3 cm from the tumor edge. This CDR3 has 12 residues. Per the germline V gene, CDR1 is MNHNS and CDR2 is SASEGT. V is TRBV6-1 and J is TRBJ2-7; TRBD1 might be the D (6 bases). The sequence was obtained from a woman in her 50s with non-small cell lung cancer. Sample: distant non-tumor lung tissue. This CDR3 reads CASTGGYYEHYF. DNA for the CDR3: TGTGCCAGCACTGGGGGCTACTATGAGCATTACTTC.